This TCR beta chain was retrieved from a study of shared clonotypes between healthy human individuals. Points from the study as a whole: Clonotypes shared by all four donors outscored non-shared clonotypes in generation probability.

Concerning this clone: Antigen: not known.

V dropped 5 bases and J dropped 1 base, with 17 bases sitting between them. Germline V gene sequence: CDR1 SGHDN, CDR2 FVKESK. There are 17 residues in the CDR3. Libraries were prepared by immunoSEQ multiplex PCR; TCRdb keeps only in-frame clonotypes and omits some of them. The sample yields 2 million to 2.5 million clones, roughly 90% seen once. The clonotype was recovered from a man between 18 and 35 years old in good health. Some clones in this sample may be carry-over from other donors' samples. The chain uses TRBV14 and TRBJ2-2; possible D gene TRBD1, 5 bases. The sequenced sample consisted of naive CD4+ T cells from PBMCs. Specified subset: CD45RA+ positively selected. The CDR3: CASSESAGRVNTGELFF. DNA for the CDR3: TGTGCCAGCAGCGAAAGCGCAGGGCGTGTGAACACCGGGGAGCTGTTTTTT.